This is a list of T cell receptor beta chains from one sample in a study of shared clonotypes between healthy human individuals. Sequencing was performed with immunoSEQ multiplex PCR; in TCRdb, only in-frame clones are kept and a portion is missing. The table shows about 2.3 million clones, with 92% occurring only once. Sequenced material: naive CD4+ T cells from PBMCs. The receptor set was obtained from a man between 18 and 35 years old in good health. Some clones in this sample may be carry-over from other donors' samples. Each CDR3 is given with its conserved first and last residue. The D gene is left open where the match is weak.

v_gene,d_gene,j_gene,CDR3aa,CDR3nt
TRBV28,.,TRBJ1-2,CASRPTLNYGYTF,TGTGCCAGCAGACCGACACTTAACTATGGCTACACCTTC
TRBV4-1,.,TRBJ2-3,CASSQESGPQTQYF,TGCGCCAGCAGCCAAGAAAGTGGTCCACAAACGCAGTATTTT
TRBV5-1,TRBD2,TRBJ2-1,CASSPTVAGGYNEQFF,TGCGCCAGCAGCCCGACCGTAGCGGGAGGCTACAATGAGCAGTTCTTC
TRBV5-1,.,TRBJ1-2,CASSLEATSYGYTF,TGCGCCAGCAGCTTGGAAGCCACGTCCTATGGCTACACCTTC
TRBV5-8,TRBD2,TRBJ2-1,CASSRTSGRYEQFF,TGTGCCAGCAGCCGGACTAGCGGGAGGTATGAGCAGTTCTTC
TRBV2,TRBD1,TRBJ1-2,CASLRDSPNYGYTF,TGTGCCAGCCTCCGGGACAGCCCTAACTATGGCTACACCTTC
TRBV19,TRBD1,TRBJ1-3,CASSRGQGASGNTIYF,TGTGCCAGTTCTCGGGGACAGGGGGCGTCTGGAAACACCATATATTTT
TRBV6-1,.,TRBJ2-5,CASFLPQETQYF,TGTGCCAGCTTTCTACCCCAAGAGACCCAGTACTTC
TRBV18,TRBD1,TRBJ1-4,CASSPRQGDEKLFF,TGTGCCAGCTCACCAAGACAGGGAGACGAAAAACTGTTTTTT
TRBV10-1,.,TRBJ2-3,CASARDSGTDTQYF,TGCGCCAGCGCTCGTGACAGTGGCACAGATACGCAGTATTTT
TRBV28,TRBD1,TRBJ2-7,CASSEGTGVDYEQYF,TGTGCCAGCAGTGAAGGGACAGGGGTGGACTACGAGCAGTACTTC
TRBV7-9,TRBD1,TRBJ2-5,CASSPGQGAKTQYF,TGTGCCAGCAGCCCGGGACAGGGGGCGAAGACCCAGTACTTC
TRBV28,.,TRBJ1-1,CASSSRVFEAFF,TGTGCCAGCAGCTCCCGGGTGTTTGAAGCTTTCTTT
TRBV4-1,TRBD1,TRBJ1-1,CASSQPTGGRLEAFF,TGCGCCAGCAGCCAACCGACAGGGGGCCGGCTCGAAGCTTTCTTT